This T cell receptor (beta chain) was captured by sequencing in a study of metastatic and nonmetastatic thyroid tumors. The length of the CDR3 is 13 residues. Germline CDR1 and CDR2: KGHSH and LQKENI. Regarding this clone: One junction end does not reproduce the germline sequence, and a read error may be involved.

TCRdb reanalyzed the PCR reads via MiXCR. The sample comprises about 47,000 clones, approximately 24% of which are singletons, and roughly 3% rests with the top ten. Prior to thyroid surgery, none of the patients had received any treatment. The sequenced sample was blood. The chain is built from TRBV18 and TRBJ2-7, with D perhaps matching TRBD2 (6 bases). This sequence originates from a male donor with papillary thyroid cancer or a benign thyroid nodule (not recorded which). Some clones in this sample may be carry-over from other donors' samples. Written as DNA, the CDR3 is TGTGTCAGCTCACCGGCGCGGGACTACGAGCAGTACTTC. It yields the protein CVSSPARDYEQYF.